This T cell receptor (beta chain) emerged from a study of blood T cell repertoires in COVID-19. Study context: Spain, Italy and the United States supplied samples that represented acute and convalescent COVID-19. Sources were T cells, B-cell-depleted T cells, or PBMCs; the material itself was cDNA or gDNA.

The ends lost 5 bases at V and 5 bases at J; junction bases unmatched: 14. Germline assignment: CDR1 SEHNR and CDR2 FQNEAQ (reference sequence). The CDR3 extends over 16 amino acids. Followed over time, Seattle patients had been enrolled while infection was active. Original processing notes: Reference gene primer amplification gave estimated nucleated cell counts. Profiling relied on immunoSEQ multiplex PCR, and the TCRdb table lists in-frame clones only, not all of them. Clone size and V and J calls were adopted from that table, with D and trimming inferred from the DNA. In the table there are under 350,000 clones, approximately 92% of which are singletons.

The chain joins TRBV7-9 to TRBJ1-1; 7 nucleotides match TRBD1. The sample comprised peripheral blood. This TCR was sampled from a woman under 40 with COVID-19, enrolled during active disease. CDR3 in amino acids: CASSPQSPRGVTEAFF. The CDR3 nucleotides read TGTGCCAGCAGCCCTCAAAGTCCCAGGGGGGTAACTGAAGCTTTCTTT.